Only a few counts were recorded for the clone carrying this T cell receptor beta chain. Its specificity is not known. Attached unique molecular identifiers marked individual cDNA molecules. TCRdb fed the 5' RACE reads into MiXCR, producing one record per CDR3 protein. The sample lists roughly 63,000 distinct CDR3 sequences, 12% occurring once. This sample was taken from a study of early T cells in non-severe SARS-CoV-2 infection. Notes on the study in general: Comparison of clonotypes with VDJdb favored anti-spike CD8 responses while missing private and CD4 specificities.

Germline V gives CDR1 LNHDA, CDR2 SQIVND (reference sequence). This CDR3 is 19 amino acids long. Trimming took 3 bases from V and 2 from J, leaving 23 bases between them. The source material was whole blood. The sequence was collected from an adult who was a healthcare worker with PCR-confirmed SARS-CoV-2 infection or an uninfected control (not recorded which). J is TRBJ1-5 and V is TRBV19; D call uncertain. CDR3 protein: CASSMNVAISSEGNQPQHF. The CDR3 bases are TGTGCCAGTAGTATGAATGTGGCGATATCGTCCGAGGGCAATCAGCCCCAGCATTTT.